The T cell receptor beta chain described here comes from a study of T cell responses to AZD1222 COVID-19 vaccine. Background on the study: Combined were second doses at about 4 or about 12 weeks.

Study conclusions and caveats: Most donors were white British, females outnumbered males, and clonal diversity was possibly underestimated. Only a handful of AZD1222 recipients tested seropositive at baseline.

TCRdb's copy holds only in-frame clones and misses some; the assay was immunoSEQ multiplex PCR. The sample records 150,000 or so clones, more than 85% being singletons. Comments on this clone: Its antigen is currently unknown.

The length of the CDR3 is 11 residues. The V end was cut by 1 base, the J end by 9 bases, with 6 bases between. CDR1 MNHNS and CDR2 SASEGT come from the germline V gene. V gene TRBV6-1 combines with J gene TRBJ1-2, with unresolved D. The sample was peripheral blood, taken on day 0 of AZD1222 vaccination. The sequence came from an adult in good health. CDR3 in amino acids: CASSEVSSYTF. For the CDR3, the DNA is TGTGCCAGCAGTGAAGTCAGTAGCTACACCTTC.